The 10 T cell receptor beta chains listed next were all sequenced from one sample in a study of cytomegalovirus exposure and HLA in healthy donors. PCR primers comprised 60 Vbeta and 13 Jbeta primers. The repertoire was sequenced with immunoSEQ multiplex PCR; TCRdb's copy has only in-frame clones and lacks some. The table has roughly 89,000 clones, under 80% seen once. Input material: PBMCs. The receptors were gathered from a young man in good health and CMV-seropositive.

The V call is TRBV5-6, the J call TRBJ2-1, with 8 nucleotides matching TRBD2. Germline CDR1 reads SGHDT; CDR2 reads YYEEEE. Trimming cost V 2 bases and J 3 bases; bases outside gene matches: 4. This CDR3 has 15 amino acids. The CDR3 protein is CASSFTGGLYNEQFF. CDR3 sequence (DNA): TGTGCCAGCAGCTTTACGGGGGGGCTCTACAATGAGCAGTTCTTC. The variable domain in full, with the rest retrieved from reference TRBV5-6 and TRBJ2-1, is DAGVTQSPTHLIKTRGQQVTLRCSPKSGHDTVSWYQQALGQGPQFIFQYYEEEERQRGNFPDRFSGHQFPNYSSELNVNALLLGDSALYLCASSFTGGLYNEQFFGPGTRLTVL.

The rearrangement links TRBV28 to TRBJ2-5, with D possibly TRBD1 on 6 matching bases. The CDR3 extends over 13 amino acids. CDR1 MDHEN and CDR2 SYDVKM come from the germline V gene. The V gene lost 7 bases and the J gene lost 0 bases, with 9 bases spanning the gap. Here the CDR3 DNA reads TGTGCCAGCAATCAGGGGTACCAAGAGACCCAGTACTTC. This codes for CASNQGYQETQYF.

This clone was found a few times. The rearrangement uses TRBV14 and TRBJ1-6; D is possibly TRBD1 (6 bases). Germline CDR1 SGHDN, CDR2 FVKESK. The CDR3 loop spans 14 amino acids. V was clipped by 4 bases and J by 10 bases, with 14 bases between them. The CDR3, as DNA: TGTGCCAGCAGCCTTTCTCCAGGGGTATCACCCCTCCACTTT. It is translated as CASSLSPGVSPLHF.

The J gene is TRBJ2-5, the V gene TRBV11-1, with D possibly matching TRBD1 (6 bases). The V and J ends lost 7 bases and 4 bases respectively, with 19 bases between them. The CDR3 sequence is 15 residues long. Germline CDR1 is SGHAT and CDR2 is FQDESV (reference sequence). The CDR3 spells CASTKEGGLGETQYF. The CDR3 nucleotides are TGTGCCAGCACCAAAGAAGGGGGTTTGGGAGAGACCCAGTACTTC.

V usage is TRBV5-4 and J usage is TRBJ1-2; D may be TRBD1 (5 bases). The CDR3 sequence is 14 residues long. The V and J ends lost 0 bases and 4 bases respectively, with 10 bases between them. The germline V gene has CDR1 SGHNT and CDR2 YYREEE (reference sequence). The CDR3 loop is CASSLGGRPYGYTF. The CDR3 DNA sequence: TGTGCCAGCAGCTTGGGGGGCAGGCCCTATGGCTACACCTTC.

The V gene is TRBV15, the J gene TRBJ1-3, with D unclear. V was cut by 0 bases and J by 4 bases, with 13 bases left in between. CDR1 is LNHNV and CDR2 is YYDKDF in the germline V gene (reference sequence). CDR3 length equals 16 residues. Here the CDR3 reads CATSRDAGRGGNTIYF. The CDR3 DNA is TGTGCCACCAGCAGAGACGCGGGTCGGGGAGGAAACACCATATATTTT.

This CDR3 is CASSKVGTSYGYTF. In DNA, the CDR3 is TGTGCCAGCAGCAAAGTGGGGACTTCGTATGGCTACACCTTC. This rearrangement joins TRBV21-1 to TRBJ1-2. TRBV21-1 is described as a pseudogene. CDR3 length: 14 residues.

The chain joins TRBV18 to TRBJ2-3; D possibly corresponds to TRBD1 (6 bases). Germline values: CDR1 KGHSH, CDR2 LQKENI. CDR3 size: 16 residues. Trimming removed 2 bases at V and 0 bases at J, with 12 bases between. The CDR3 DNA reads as TGTGCCAGCTCACCAGCCGGGACAACTAGCACAGATACGCAGTATTTT. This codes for CASSPAGTTSTDTQYF.

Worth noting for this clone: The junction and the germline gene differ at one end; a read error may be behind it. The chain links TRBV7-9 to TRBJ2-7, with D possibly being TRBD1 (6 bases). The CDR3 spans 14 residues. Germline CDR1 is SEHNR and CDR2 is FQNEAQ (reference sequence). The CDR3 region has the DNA TGTTCCAGCAGCTTAGAGGGGGATAGCTACGAGCAGTACTTC. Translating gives CSSSLEGDSYEQYF.

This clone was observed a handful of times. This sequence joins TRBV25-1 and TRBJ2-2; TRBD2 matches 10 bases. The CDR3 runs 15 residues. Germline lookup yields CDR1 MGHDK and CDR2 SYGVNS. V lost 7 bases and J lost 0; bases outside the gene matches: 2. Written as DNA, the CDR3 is TGTGCCAGCACCCTAGCGGGGGCGAACACCGGGGAGCTGTTTTTT. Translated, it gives CASTLAGANTGELFF.